Shown below are 32 T cell receptor beta chains from a single sample sequenced in a study of blood T cell repertoires in COVID-19. Clones were read by immunoSEQ multiplex PCR, and TCRdb kept only the in-frame ones, dropping some. The sample holds fewer than 450,000 clones, roughly 86% seen once. The sample comprised PBMCs or T cells enriched from blood (not recorded which). These receptors were obtained from a woman in her forties with acute COVID-19.

This clone was observed once. This chain uses TRBV5-1 with TRBJ1-4, with 7 nucleotides matching TRBD1. The V gene's germline CDR1 is SGHRS and CDR2 YFSETQ. This CDR3 spans 13 amino acids. Trimming at V came to 4 bases and at J to 8 bases, leaving 5 bases not matched to a gene. The CDR3 region has the DNA TGCGCCAGCAGCGCCACAGGGGACGAAAAACTGTTTTTT. Translation: CASSATGDEKLFF. The full variable domain, in which reference TRBV5-1 and TRBJ1-4 provide the parts outside the CDR3, is KAGVTQTPRYLIKTRGQQVTLSCSPISGHRSVSWYQQTPGQGLQFLFEYFSETQRNKGNFPGRFSGRQFSNSRSEMNVSTLELGDSALYLCASSATGDEKLFFGSGTQLSVL.

The V and J genes are TRBV10-2 and TRBJ1-6; D unresolved. This CDR3 has 13 residues. Germline lookup yields CDR1 WSHSY and CDR2 SAAADI. Trimming took 5 bases from V and 8 from J, leaving 10 bases between them. The CDR3 loop is CASSPTDYSPLHF. The CDR3 DNA reads as TGCGCCAGCAGTCCGACTGATTATTCACCCCTCCACTTT.

This sequence joins TRBV6-1 and TRBJ1-5; the D is unclear. The germline V and J ends were trimmed by 2 bases and 0 bases, with 5 bases remaining between them. Germline V gene data show CDR1 as MNHNS and CDR2 as SASEGT. The CDR3 loop spans 14 amino acids. CDR3 protein: CASSEQDSNQPQHF. As DNA, the CDR3 is TGTGCCAGCAGTGAACAGGATAGCAATCAGCCCCAGCATTTT.

The chain couples TRBV27 to TRBJ2-3; TRBD1 matches at 8 bases. The CDR3 totals 17 residues. The V segment lost 2 bases and the J segment 3 bases; nucleotides outside the gene matches: 10. Germline CDR1 is MNHEY and CDR2 is SMNVEV (reference sequence). DNA of the CDR3: TGTGCCAGCAGTTTACTCCGGACAGGGACTGGGACAGATACGCAGTATTTT. This gives the protein CASSLLRTGTGTDTQYF.

The V and J genes are TRBV30 and TRBJ2-5; D is perhaps TRBD2 (5 bases). Between the trimmed V and J ends, which lost 5 bases and 6 bases, there was a span of 10 bases. Germline CDR1 GTSNPN, CDR2 SVGIG (reference sequence). CDR3 length: 11 residues. The chain's CDR3 is CAWYDGKTQYF. The CDR3 DNA reads TGTGCCTGGTACGACGGGAAGACCCAGTACTTC.

The chain employs TRBV19 and TRBJ2-3; possible D gene TRBD2, 7 bases. Germline V gene data show CDR1 as LNHDA and CDR2 as SQIVND (reference sequence). There are 15 residues in the CDR3. V lost 6 bases to trimming and J lost 6 bases, with 19 bases between them. The CDR3 coding sequence is TGTGCCAGTAGGAATAGGGGGGGGCATTCGGATACGCAGTATTTT. It yields the protein CASRNRGGHSDTQYF.

The rearrangement uses TRBV5-4 and TRBJ1-1; tentative D call: TRBD1 (5 bases). The CDR3 runs 13 residues. Trimming pared 5 bases from V and 5 bases from J, leaving 13 bases between. CDR1 and CDR2 (germline): SGHNT, YYREEE (reference sequence). CDR3 in amino acids: CASRSLGRTEAFF. As DNA, the CDR3 is TGTGCCAGCAGATCCTTGGGGCGGACTGAAGCTTTCTTT.

The chain has TRBV30 and TRBJ1-1; perhaps TRBD1 as D (6 bases). CDR1 is GTSNPN and CDR2 is SVGIG in the germline V gene (reference sequence). The V end was cut by 3 bases, the J end by 0 bases, with 14 bases between. The CDR3 loop spans 15 amino acids. The CDR3 DNA follows: TGTGCCTGGAGGGGCCGTAGGACAGTGAACACTGAAGCTTTCTTT. It yields the protein CAWRGRRTVNTEAFF.

The rearrangement uses TRBV29-1 and TRBJ2-5, with TRBD1 matching 8 bases. The trim removed 6 bases at V and 5 bases at J, leaving 8 bases unmatched. The germline gives CDR1 SQVTM, CDR2 ANQGSEA. The CDR3 is 13 amino acids. Here the CDR3 reads CSVGDRPGETQYF. In nucleotides, the CDR3 is TGCAGCGTGGGGGACAGGCCAGGGGAGACCCAGTACTTC.

The genes are TRBV11-2 and TRBJ1-5, with D maybe TRBD1 (6 bases). The CDR3 runs to 13 residues. Per germline, CDR1 SGHAT and CDR2 FQNNGV. The V gene lost 6 bases and the J gene lost 3 bases, with 9 bases spanning the gap. CDR3 coding DNA: TGTGCCAGCAGTACAGGGCTCAATCAGCCCCAGCATTTT. This gives the protein CASSTGLNQPQHF. Combining the CDR3 with reference TRBV11-2 and TRBJ1-5 gives the whole variable domain EAGVAQSPRYKIIEKRQSVAFWCNPISGHATLYWYQQILGQGPKLLIQFQNNGVVDDSQLPKDRFSAERLKGVDSTLKIQPAKLEDSAVYLCASSTGLNQPQHFGDGTRLSIL.

The CDR3 nucleotides are TGTGCCAGCTCCGAGATTGGGGGGGCCGACAATGAGCAGTTCTTC. Translating gives CASSEIGGADNEQFF. The genes are TRBV2 and TRBJ2-1; D perhaps matches TRBD2 (7 bases). Germline CDR1 reads SNHLY; CDR2 reads FYNNEI. V was shortened by 8 bases and J by 5 bases, with 19 bases between the two germline ends. The CDR3 runs to 15 residues. Filled out from reference TRBV2 and TRBJ2-1, the complete variable domain reads EPEVTQTPSHQVTQMGQEVILRCVPISNHLYFYWYRQILGQKVEFLVSFYNNEISEKSEIFDDQFSVERPDGSNFTLKIRSTKLEDSAMYFCASSEIGGADNEQFFGPGTRLTVL.

The rearrangement uses TRBV5-1 and TRBJ2-7; TRBD1 agrees at 7 bases. This CDR3 spans 15 amino acids. The germline V gene encodes CDR1 SGHRS and CDR2 YFSETQ. Trimming removed 5 bases from V and 2 bases from J; junction bases left unmatched: 10. The CDR3 nucleotides read TGCGCCAGCAGAATTGTACAGGGGACCACCTACGAGCAGTACTTC. As protein: CASRIVQGTTYEQYF.

V usage is TRBV5-4 and J usage is TRBJ1-2, with 9 bases that match TRBD1. Trimming took 4 bases from V and 8 from J; bases not matched to a gene: 9. Looked up from germline, CDR1 is SGHNT and CDR2 is YYREEE (reference sequence). CDR3 length: 14 amino acids. The CDR3 loop reads CASSLSGQGRGYTF. CDR3 DNA: TGTGCCAGCAGCCTATCGGGACAGGGTCGCGGCTACACCTTC.

V and J are TRBV2 and TRBJ2-1; D uncertain. This CDR3 contains 11 residues. V was clipped by 8 bases and J by 3 bases, with 5 bases between them. The germline V gene encodes CDR1 SNHLY and CDR2 FYNNEI. CDR3 sequence: CASSVYNEQFF. CDR3 nucleotide sequence: TGTGCCAGCTCGGTCTACAATGAGCAGTTCTTC.

This clone occurred once. The chain joins TRBV29-1 to TRBJ2-7; D is unresolved. Germline-derived CDR1 and CDR2 are SQVTM and ANQGSEA. The V gene lost 0 bases and the J gene lost 3 bases, with 6 bases spanning the gap. The CDR3 length is 12 residues. The CDR3 here is CSVEDPGYEQYF. DNA for the CDR3: TGCAGCGTTGAAGATCCGGGCTACGAGCAGTACTTC.

The gene calls are TRBV10-3 and TRBJ2-7; 8 bases map to TRBD1. The CDR3 length is 14 residues. V gave up 7 bases and J gave up 3 bases; unmatched junction bases: 8. Germline V gene lookup returns CDR1 ENHRY and CDR2 SYGVKD. CDR3 DNA: TGTGCCATCAAGGTGTCGGACAGGGTCTACGAGCAGTACTTC. As protein: CAIKVSDRVYEQYF.

The rearrangement links TRBV29-1 to TRBJ1-2, with 8 positions matching TRBD1. The CDR3 is made up of 14 amino acids. V lost 0 bases, J lost 7 bases, and 7 bases stayed unmatched. Germline CDR1 is SQVTM and CDR2 is ANQGSEA. This chain's CDR3 is CSVEEAQGAGGYTF. Here the CDR3 DNA reads TGCAGCGTTGAAGAGGCCCAGGGGGCGGGTGGCTACACCTTC.

This chain joins TRBV19 and TRBJ1-1, with TRBD1 identical over 12 bases. This CDR3 spans 14 amino acids. Germline V gene lookup returns CDR1 LNHDA and CDR2 SQIVND (reference sequence). Trimming removed 6 bases from V and 10 bases from J; junction bases left unmatched: 9. The chain's CDR3 is CASRLIGTGGRAFF. The CDR3 DNA reads as TGTGCCAGTAGACTCATAGGGACAGGGGGCCGAGCTTTCTTT.

The chain joins TRBV27 to TRBJ1-2, with D possibly matching TRBD1 (5 bases). The CDR3 contains 14 residues. CDR1 is MNHEY and CDR2 is SMNVEV in the germline V gene (reference sequence). V gave up 3 bases and J gave up 2 bases, with 10 bases separating them. The chain's CDR3 is CASSFGGGNYGYTF. The CDR3 nucleotides read TGTGCCAGCAGTTTTGGCGGGGGGAACTATGGCTACACCTTC.

The rearrangement joins TRBV29-1 to TRBJ2-2; TRBD2 aligns across 12 bases. This CDR3 is built from 15 residues. In germline, CDR1 is SQVTM, CDR2 ANQGSEA. After removal of 7 bases from V and 5 bases from J, the junction contained 8 bases not matched to a gene. The CDR3 reads CSARLTSGRTGELFF. As DNA, the CDR3 is TGCAGCGCCCGACTAACTAGCGGGAGGACCGGGGAGCTGTTTTTT.

The V gene is TRBV19, the J gene TRBJ2-2, with D perhaps TRBD2 (6 bases). The CDR3 length is 16 residues. Germline CDR1 and CDR2: LNHDA and SQIVND (reference sequence). The ends were cut back, 5 bases at V and 5 bases at J, with 18 bases in the middle. This CDR3 reads CASSAGYVTGTGELFF. The CDR3 DNA reads TGTGCCAGTAGTGCGGGATACGTGACGGGGACCGGGGAGCTGTTTTTT.

The rearrangement links TRBV11-2 to TRBJ1-6; D remains unclear. Per germline, CDR1 SGHAT and CDR2 FQNNGV. V lost 4 bases and J 14 bases, leaving 18 bases between the germline ends. The CDR3 extends over 14 amino acids. The CDR3 protein is CASSSVDQQKSLHF. CDR3 bases: TGTGCCAGCAGCTCCGTCGACCAACAGAAATCCCTCCACTTT.

The chain uses TRBV7-9 and TRBJ1-2, with D possibly TRBD1 on 6 matching bases. This CDR3 has 15 amino acids. CDR1 and CDR2 (germline): SEHNR, FQNEAQ (reference sequence). The germline V and J ends were trimmed by 5 bases and 3 bases, with 16 bases remaining between them. CDR3 amino acids: CASSPRGAMDYGYTF. The CDR3, as DNA: TGTGCCAGCAGCCCACGGGGGGCGATGGACTATGGCTACACCTTC.

V usage is TRBV11-2 and J usage is TRBJ2-5, with D possibly TRBD2 on 5 matching bases. The CDR3 has 14 amino acids. V was shortened by 3 bases and J by 2 bases, with 10 bases between the two germline ends. The germline CDR1 and CDR2 sequences are SGHAT and FQNNGV. The CDR3 region is CASSFAGAQETQYF. The CDR3 DNA sequence: TGTGCCAGCAGCTTCGCGGGCGCACAAGAGACCCAGTACTTC.

The rearrangement links TRBV25-1 to TRBJ1-5, with a weak D call TRBD1 (6 bases). The ends were cut back, 4 bases at V and 4 bases at J, with 17 bases in the middle. This CDR3 is 16 amino acids long. The V gene's germline CDR1 is MGHDK and CDR2 SYGVNS. The CDR3 is CASSGLGTRGNQPQHF. The CDR3 region has the DNA TGTGCCAGCAGTGGGCTCGGGACAAGGGGAAATCAGCCCCAGCATTTT.

The gene calls are TRBV30 and TRBJ1-2; D perhaps matches TRBD1 (6 bases). The CDR3 runs 14 residues. V lost 4 bases and J lost 6, with 18 bases in between. Germline V gene data show CDR1 as GTSNPN and CDR2 as SVGIG (reference sequence). DNA of the CDR3: TGTGCCTGGACCAGCTCCTTCACAGGGAATGGCTACACCTTC. Amino acid sequence: CAWTSSFTGNGYTF.

The V and J genes are TRBV19 and TRBJ1-4; D is undetermined. Germline CDR1 is LNHDA and CDR2 is SQIVND (reference sequence). Deletions cut 6 bases from V and 0 bases from J, with 8 bases between. The CDR3 sequence is 14 residues long. The CDR3 bases are TGTGCCAGTAGGCGGCCTGCAACTAATGAAAAACTGTTTTTT. Protein: CASRRPATNEKLFF.

The V gene is TRBV4-1, the J gene TRBJ2-1; TRBD2 might be the D (6 bases). V lost 1 base, J lost 2 bases, and 12 bases lay in between. This CDR3 has 16 residues. Germline V gives CDR1 MGHRA, CDR2 YSYEKL. The CDR3 region has the DNA TGCGCCAGCAGCCAAGTGCGACTAGTGGCCTACAATGAGCAGTTCTTC. This sequence encodes CASSQVRLVAYNEQFF.

The count of this clone is one. This chain connects TRBV9 to TRBJ1-2, with TRBD1 matching over 8 bases. V trimming: 0 bases; J trimming: 0 bases; junction bases outside the gene matches: 4. Germline V CDR1 and CDR2: SGDLS, YYNGEE. CDR3 length equals 16 residues. CDR3 in amino acids: CASSVEPTGANYGYTF. The CDR3 DNA is TGTGCCAGCAGCGTAGAACCGACAGGGGCTAACTATGGCTACACCTTC.

CDR3 coding DNA: TGTGCCAGCAGGGCCGAGGGGGACATCCTCGAGCAGTACTTC. It translates to CASRAEGDILEQYF. The chain employs TRBV6-5 and TRBJ2-7, with a tentative D call TRBD1 (6 bases). Trimming removed 6 bases from V and 6 bases from J, with 18 bases in between. Germline CDR1 reads MNHEY; CDR2 reads SVGAGI. This CDR3 contains 14 residues.

CDR3 in amino acids: CASSLEGRVGEAFF. In nucleotides, the CDR3 is TGTGCCAGCAGCTTAGAGGGCAGGGTTGGTGAAGCTTTCTTT. The chain couples TRBV7-9 to TRBJ1-1, with a weak D call TRBD1 (5 bases). The CDR3 loop spans 14 amino acids. Trimming stripped 1 base from V and 7 bases from J, with 13 bases between. Germline-derived CDR1 and CDR2 are SEHNR and FQNEAQ (reference sequence).

This chain links TRBV19 with TRBJ2-3; weak D call: TRBD2 (6 bases). Trimming pared 3 bases from V and 4 bases from J, leaving 23 bases between. CDR1 and CDR2 from the germline V gene are LNHDA and SQIVND (reference sequence). The length of the CDR3 is 18 residues. CDR3 DNA sequence: TGTGCCAGTAGTATCCCCCGCCCAGCGGGTGATTCCCCAGATACGCAGTATTTT. Its protein product is CASSIPRPAGDSPDTQYF.